The clone carrying this T cell receptor beta chain was observed at least ten times. The antigen is unknown. Starting from genomic DNA, TCR beta CDR3 was amplified through two-round multiplex PCR. Each TRBV and TRBJ gene had its own primer in the first PCR round. Second-round PCR employed universal primers. TCRdb reanalysed the multiplex PCR reads using MiXCR and keeps one entry per CDR3 protein. The data hold about 22,000 distinct CDR3 sequences, with approximately 40% observed a single time. CDR1 and CDR2 from the germline V gene are SNHLY and FYNNEI. The length of the CDR3 is 13 residues. The ends were cut back, 7 bases at V and 0 bases at J, with 7 bases in the middle. This entry is derived from a study of prognosis after radiotherapy for stage I lung cancer. About the study: The study deemed all of its non-small cell lung cancer patients medically inoperable. Study findings and constraints: It was reported that patients with metastases and those without them differed in TRBV and TRBJ gene usage. A determination of whether the expanded TCR clones were tumor-specific was not made.

Sample: PBMCs, taken before or after stereotactic body radiation therapy (not recorded which). The V and J genes are TRBV2 and TRBJ1-5; D is ambiguous. The TCR was taken from a donor over 45 with non-small cell lung cancer. The DNA of the CDR3 is TGTGCCAGCATAGCAGATAGCAATCAGCCCCAGCATTTT. Its protein product is CASIADSNQPQHF.